The next 26 T cell receptor beta chains were all read from a single sample in a study of molecular identifiers for immune sequencing clone quantification. TCRdb re-analysed the PCR reads in MiXCR, keeping a single row per CDR3 protein. The sample yields under 650,000 distinct CDR3 sequences, approximately 20% seen once. The sample was naive CD8+ T cells from blood, with Jurkat cell RNA spiked in. Subset noted: FACS-sorted CD8+CD4-CCR7+CD45RA+ naive T cells. The origin of the receptors is a human donor in good health. Some libraries in this study had Jurkat cell RNA spiked in.

The genes are TRBV4-3 and TRBJ1-2, with a tentative D call TRBD1 (5 bases). The CDR3 extends over 17 amino acids. In germline, CDR1 is LGHNA, CDR2 YSLEER. Trimming removed 0 bases from V and 9 bases from J, with 23 bases in between. The CDR3 sequence: CASSQDPSRGGEDCYTF. DNA for the CDR3: TGCGCCAGCAGCCAAGATCCCTCGCGTGGGGGTGAGGATTGCTACACCTTC.

This clonotype was seen repeatedly, ten times or more. The rearrangement joins TRBV5-1 to TRBJ2-3; TRBD2 matches 13 bases. This CDR3 has 18 amino acids. V lost 4 bases and J lost 1; bases outside the gene matches: 9. Germline CDR1 is SGHRS and CDR2 is YFSETQ. CDR3 amino acids: CASSAILGLAGGTDTQYF. CDR3 sequence (DNA): TGCGCCAGCAGCGCCATTCTTGGACTAGCGGGGGGCACAGATACGCAGTATTTT.

This clonotype was recorded many times. The chain employs TRBV27 and TRBJ2-7, with D possibly being TRBD1 (6 bases). V lost 5 bases to trimming and J lost 2 bases, with 16 bases between them. The CDR3 has 15 amino acids. The germline V gene encodes CDR1 MNHEY and CDR2 SMNVEV (reference sequence). CDR3 nucleotides: TGTGCCAGCAGTCTCCGAGGGACATCAACCTACGAGCAGTACTTC. Its translation is CASSLRGTSTYEQYF.

The gene calls are TRBV27 and TRBJ1-6; tentative D call: TRBD1 (5 bases). The germline V gene has CDR1 MNHEY and CDR2 SMNVEV (reference sequence). V lost 2 bases and J lost 9, with 11 bases in between. This CDR3 contains 14 residues. CDR3: CASSLGGTFSPLHF. The CDR3 coding sequence is TGTGCCAGCAGTTTAGGGGGGACCTTTTCACCCCTCCACTTT.

This clonotype was recorded many times. This chain connects TRBV4-1 to TRBJ2-7; D is possibly TRBD1 or TRBD2 (5 bases each). The CDR3 runs to 17 residues. The V end lost 4 bases, the J end lost 2 bases, and 21 bases lay between the germline ends. Germline V gene lookup returns CDR1 MGHRA and CDR2 YSYEKL. CDR3 region: CASSLRWAPGDAYEQYF. CDR3 coding DNA: TGCGCCAGCAGCCTCAGATGGGCCCCCGGGGACGCCTACGAGCAGTACTTC.

This clonotype was picked up a small number of times. The rearrangement links TRBV28 to TRBJ1-5; possible D gene TRBD1, 5 bases. The germline gives CDR1 MDHEN, CDR2 SYDVKM. V was clipped by 3 bases and J by 7 bases, with 16 bases between them. The CDR3 extends over 15 amino acids. The CDR3 here is CASSFRGMGWQPQHF. CDR3 DNA: TGTGCCAGCAGTTTTCGGGGGATGGGGTGGCAGCCCCAGCATTTT.

This sequence joins TRBV20-1 and TRBJ2-7; TRBD1 aligns across 7 bases. Germline lookup yields CDR1 DFQATT and CDR2 SNEGSKA (reference sequence). V dropped 4 bases and J dropped 2; count of bases not matched to a gene: 8. This CDR3 has 14 amino acids. The CDR3 sequence: CSANVEQGPYEQYF. The CDR3 DNA follows: TGCAGTGCTAATGTGGAACAGGGGCCCTACGAGCAGTACTTC.

This clonotype showed up many times. CDR3 amino acids: CASSFRDGKETQYF. In DNA form, the CDR3 reads TGTGCCAGCAGCTTCCGGGACGGAAAAGAGACCCAGTACTTC. The rearrangement joins TRBV5-4 to TRBJ2-5; D may be TRBD1 or TRBD2 (5 bases each). Per the germline V gene, CDR1 is SGHNT and CDR2 is YYREEE (reference sequence). V was shortened by 2 bases and J by 3 bases, with 11 bases between the two germline ends. The CDR3 spans 14 residues.

The V call is TRBV6-5, the J call TRBJ2-1; D is possibly TRBD2 (7 bases). Germline assignment: CDR1 MNHEY and CDR2 SVGAGI. The CDR3 loop spans 15 amino acids. V was cut by 6 bases and J by 6 bases, with 18 bases left in between. The CDR3 is CASSRGPGGCNEQFF. DNA for the CDR3: TGTGCCAGCAGCAGGGGACCGGGAGGATGCAATGAGCAGTTCTTC.

This clonotype occurred many times. V gene TRBV27 combines with J gene TRBJ1-1, with a weak D call TRBD1 (6 bases). Trimming shortened V by 6 bases and J by 1 base, and 12 bases separated the two germline ends. The CDR3 has 14 amino acids. Germline CDR1 reads MNHEY; CDR2 reads SMNVEV (reference sequence). CDR3 DNA sequence: TGTGCCAGCAGCTCGGACAGCCCGAACACTGAAGCTTTCTTT. This translates into CASSSDSPNTEAFF.

Details on this clonotype: With a much larger clone just one base away, this may be a read error. Written as DNA, the CDR3 is TGTGCCAGCAGTGAAATGGGCGGCACGTCTCTAGACTATGGCTACACCTTC. Residues: CASSEMGGTSLDYGYTF. This chain connects TRBV2 to TRBJ1-2; D ambiguous. Per germline, CDR1 SNHLY and CDR2 FYNNEI. This CDR3 contains 17 residues. V was clipped by 2 bases and J by 3 bases, with 19 bases between them.

This clonotype has only a few counts. No conserved phenylalanine or tryptophan ends this CDR3, so it is likely a read error. This rearrangement joins TRBV7-2 to TRBJ2-4; D is unresolved. The V gene's germline CDR1 is SGHTA and CDR2 FQGNSA. The CDR3 is 16 residues long. Between the trimmed V and J ends, which lost 2 bases and 0 bases, there was a span of 11 bases. The CDR3 bases are TGTGCCAGCAGCTTACCGACGGTCCTAGCCAAAAACATTCAGTACCTC. This sequence encodes CASSLPTVLAKNIQYL.

V usage is TRBV12-3 or TRBV12-4 and J usage is TRBJ1-5; TRBD1 might be the D (6 bases). The V end lost 7 bases, the J end lost 9 bases, and 34 bases lay between the germline ends. The CDR3 loop spans 19 amino acids. DNA of the CDR3: TGTGCCAGCAACGGGGAGGGACAAAGGTGGACAATTTATCGTCGGCCCCAGCATTTT. Amino acids: CASNGEGQRWTIYRRPQHF.

There are a few counts of this clonotype. The chain employs TRBV11-2 and TRBJ1-1; possibly TRBD1 for D (5 bases). V shed 2 bases and J shed 1 base, with 11 bases lying between them. CDR1 and CDR2 (germline): SGHAT, FQNNGV. The CDR3 extends over 15 amino acids. This CDR3 reads CASSLWSGTNTEAFF. CDR3 nucleotides: TGTGCCAGCAGCTTATGGTCGGGGACGAACACTGAAGCTTTCTTT.

This clonotype was found many times. The J gene is TRBJ2-3, the V gene TRBV6-5; D not certain. Per germline, CDR1 MNHEY and CDR2 SVGAGI. V lost 2 bases and J 0 bases, leaving 9 bases between the germline ends. The CDR3 contains 15 residues. The CDR3 coding sequence is TGTGCCAGCAGTTACGATGACGGAAGCACAGATACGCAGTATTTT. This encodes CASSYDDGSTDTQYF.

This clonotype was seen ten or more times. The CDR3 spells CASSLGTSGIFEQYF. The CDR3 DNA follows: TGTGCCAGCAGCTTAGGGACTAGCGGGATTTTCGAGCAGTACTTC. The rearrangement uses TRBV7-9 and TRBJ2-7, with TRBD2 matching over 12 bases. Germline-derived CDR1 and CDR2 are SEHNR and FQNEAQ (reference sequence). The V gene end was trimmed by 1 base and the J gene end by 6 bases; junction bases not matched to a gene: 4. The CDR3 length is 15 residues.

This clonotype was picked up many times. The V gene is TRBV7-9, the J gene TRBJ2-5; 7 bases are a match to TRBD2. The CDR3 loop spans 18 amino acids. Germline values: CDR1 SEHNR, CDR2 FQNEAQ (reference sequence). V was pared by 0 bases and J by 4 bases, with 14 bases of the junction left unmatched. CDR3 residues: CASSLARGYRREAETQYF. CDR3 sequence (DNA): TGTGCCAGCAGCTTAGCGCGGGGGTACAGAAGGGAGGCAGAGACCCAGTACTTC.

CDR3 coding DNA: TGCGCCAGCAGTGAGTTACCTACGGATGAGCAGTTCTTC. Its translation is CASSELPTDEQFF. This chain uses TRBV10-2 with TRBJ2-1; no clear D gene. With 1 base removed from V and 8 bases from J, the gap between germline ends came to 9 bases. There are 13 residues in the CDR3. In germline, CDR1 is WSHSY, CDR2 SAAADI.

Remarks on this clonotype: This may be a read error, as it is one base from a much larger clone. The chain joins TRBV7-2 to TRBJ1-1, with TRBD1 as a possible D gene (5 bases). The CDR3 contains 16 residues. Looked up from germline, CDR1 is SGHTA and CDR2 is FQGNSA. The V gene lost 1 base and the J gene lost 1 base, with 13 bases spanning the gap. The DNA for the CDR3 is TGTGCCAGCAGCTTAGGTGGGGCGTACACGAACACTGAAGCTTTCTTT. The encoded protein is CASSLGGAYTNTEAFF.

This clonotype was picked up many times. CDR3 in amino acids: CASSQGVKTGELFF. In nucleotides, the CDR3 is TGCGCCAGCAGCCAAGGGGTCAAGACCGGGGAGCTGTTTTTT. The chain combines TRBV4-3 with TRBJ2-2, with no clear D. The CDR3 extends over 14 amino acids. CDR1 is LGHNA, CDR2 YSLEER, per germline. The germline V and J ends were trimmed by 1 base and 5 bases, with 8 bases remaining between them.

About this clonotype itself: A read error is possible here, since a much larger clone lies one base away. The rearrangement joins TRBV6-5 to TRBJ1-1; tentatively, D is TRBD1 (5 bases). CDR1 is MNHEY, CDR2 SVGAGI, per germline. The CDR3 extends over 17 amino acids. With 5 bases removed from V and 0 bases from J, the gap between germline ends came to 19 bases. The CDR3 reads CASSLMQGSIVNTEAFF. The CDR3 DNA sequence: TGTGCCAGCAGTCTCATGCAGGGTTCGATCGTGAACACTGAAGCTTTCTTT.

This clonotype was picked up many times. The chain carries TRBV7-9 and TRBJ1-1, with unresolved D. V was clipped by 3 bases and J by 0 bases, with 8 bases between them. The CDR3 consists of 14 residues. Germline CDR1 is SEHNR and CDR2 is FQNEAQ (reference sequence). Written as DNA, the CDR3 is TGTGCCAGCAGCTTGAATCTCATGAACACTGAAGCTTTCTTT. Its translation: CASSLNLMNTEAFF.

The chain is built from TRBV19 and TRBJ2-7; 8 bases align to TRBD1. Germline CDR1 is LNHDA and CDR2 is SQIVND (reference sequence). This CDR3 contains 14 residues. J gave up 2 bases and V 5 bases, and 5 bases lay outside the gene matches. Written as DNA, the CDR3 is TGTGCCAGTAGTGTCCAGGGGGCTCCCTACGAGCAGTACTTC. Translation gives CASSVQGAPYEQYF.

There are many counts of this clonotype. One junction end does not reproduce the germline sequence, and a read error may be involved. This chain connects TRBV3-1 to TRBJ1-1; 11 positions agree with TRBD1. The germline CDR1 and CDR2 sequences are LGHDT and YNNKEL (reference sequence). The CDR3 runs to 15 residues. CDR3 residues: CASSQGTGGGLGPFF. CDR3 DNA sequence: TGTGCCAGCAGTCAAGGGACAGGGGGTGGATTGGGGCCTTTCTTT.

In its sample, this clonotype was seen once. V and J are TRBV29-1 and TRBJ2-1; possibly TRBD1 for D (6 bases). V was trimmed by 6 bases and J by 7 bases, leaving 16 bases between them. The CDR3 runs 13 residues. CDR1 SQVTM and CDR2 ANQGSEA come from the germline V gene. CDR3 in DNA: TGCAGCGTAGATCTAACAGGGTTAAATGAGCAGTTCTTC. Protein product: CSVDLTGLNEQFF.

This clonotype was seen ten or more times. This rearrangement joins TRBV7-9 to TRBJ2-7, with TRBD1 matching 7 bases. The germline gives CDR1 SEHNR, CDR2 FQNEAQ (reference sequence). The CDR3 totals 15 residues. V shed 4 bases and J 6 bases; nucleotides not matched to a gene: 12. The CDR3 here is CASSSPPGQRSEQYF. CDR3 nucleotide sequence: TGTGCCAGCAGCTCGCCTCCGGGACAGCGATCCGAGCAGTACTTC.